The following is a T cell receptor (beta chain) sequence with its context. This record belongs to a study of blood T cells in healthy people across ages. Per sample, no less than 6 micrograms of total RNA were extracted. The length of the CDR3 is 13 residues. Trimming pared 0 bases from V and 8 bases from J, leaving 7 bases between. Combining a sample-barcoded 5' primer with a J-beta primer mix, a second PCR ran for about 6 to 11 cycles. The study obtained at least 3 million CDR3-containing paired-end reads from every sample. MiXCR, applied by TCRdb to the 5' RACE reads, yields one record per CDR3 protein. The repertoire holds roughly 1,300,000 distinct CDR3 sequences, with approximately 63% as singletons.

The chain has TRBV12-3 or TRBV12-4 and TRBJ1-4; no reliable D call. The sequenced sample consisted of blood. The origin of this receptor is a man in his late teens or twenties in good health. This CDR3 is CASSLALREKLFF. The DNA of the CDR3 is TGTGCCAGCAGTTTAGCCCTGCGGGAAAAACTGTTTTTT.